The clone carrying this TCR beta chain showed up just a few times. No antigen is known for it. Total RNA extraction produced at least 5.5 micrograms (per sample) for the study. Trimming took off 1 base at V and 4 bases at J, with 10 bases between the two ends. This CDR3 contains 14 residues. From germline, CDR1 is LGHNA and CDR2 YSLEER. This sample is part of a study of blood T cells in healthy people across ages. Notes on the study in general: There was no known CMV status for donors, so expanded clonotype changes were possibly confounded.

A second PCR of about 7 to 11 cycles used a sample-barcoded 5' primer and a J-beta primer mix. One entry per CDR3 protein, called by TCRdb with MiXCR from the 5' RACE reads. The sample yields a few hundred thousand distinct CDR3 sequences, roughly a quarter seen once. The data were also submitted as part of a second study, on T cells of mothers and their children. That work adds: In related and unrelated pairs alike, thymic selection shapes TCR recombination output, with inherited differences minor.

The chain carries TRBV4-3 and TRBJ2-5; D is perhaps TRBD2 (6 bases). This receptor was obtained from a boy aged 2 to 9 in good health. The sample taken for sequencing was blood. CDR3 nucleotide sequence: TGCGCCAGCAGCCAAGGACTAGTGGGAGAGACCCAGTACTTC. This codes for CASSQGLVGETQYF.